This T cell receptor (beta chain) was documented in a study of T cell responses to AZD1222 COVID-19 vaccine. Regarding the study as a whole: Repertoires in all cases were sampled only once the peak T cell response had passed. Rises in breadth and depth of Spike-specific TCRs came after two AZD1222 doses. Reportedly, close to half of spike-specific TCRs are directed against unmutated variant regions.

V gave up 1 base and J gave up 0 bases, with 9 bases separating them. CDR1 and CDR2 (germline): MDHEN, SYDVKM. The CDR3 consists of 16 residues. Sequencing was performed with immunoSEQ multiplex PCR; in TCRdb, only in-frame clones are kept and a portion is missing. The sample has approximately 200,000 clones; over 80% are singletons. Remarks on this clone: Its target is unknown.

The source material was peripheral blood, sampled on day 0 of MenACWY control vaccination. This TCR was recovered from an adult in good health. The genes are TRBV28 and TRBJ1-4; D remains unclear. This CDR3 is CASSLLLSPTNEKLFF. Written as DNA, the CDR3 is TGTGCCAGCAGTTTATTGCTCAGCCCAACTAATGAAAAACTGTTTTTT. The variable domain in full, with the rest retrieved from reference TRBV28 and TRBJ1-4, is DVKVTQSSRYLVKRTGEKVFLECVQDMDHENMFWYRQDPGLGLRLIYFSYDVKMKEKGDIPEGYSVSREKKERFSLILESASTNQTSMYLCASSLLLSPTNEKLFFGSGTQLSVL.